The 23 T cell receptor beta chains below come from one sample, sequenced in a study of CD8 T cells in ankylosing spondylitis. TCRdb reprocessed the 5' RACE reads with MiXCR, giving one entry per CDR3 protein. The sample consists of hundreds of thousands of distinct CDR3 sequences, roughly 20% of them appearing once. Sequencing was done on a sample of blood, either unsorted or a sorted T cell fraction (not recorded which). All receptors come from a male donor with ankylosing spondylitis or in good health (not recorded which).

The chain joins TRBV7-8 to TRBJ2-5; D is undetermined. Trimming left V 2 bases short and J 2 bases short, with 12 bases between. CDR1 and CDR2 from the germline V gene are SGHVS and FQNEAQ. The CDR3 extends over 15 amino acids. The CDR3 spells CASSLSAGDQETQYF. In nucleotides, the CDR3 is TGTGCCAGCAGCTTAAGCGCTGGGGATCAAGAGACCCAGTACTTC.

The chain employs TRBV6-5 and TRBJ2-5; D tentatively reads TRBD1 or TRBD2 (6 bases each). The CDR3 covers 15 residues. Germline V gene lookup returns CDR1 MNHEY and CDR2 SVGAGI. The V end was cut by 0 bases, the J end by 1 base, with 9 bases between. The CDR3 DNA is TGTGCCAGCAGTTACTCAGGGGGGATCCAAGAGACCCAGTACTTC. Its protein product is CASSYSGGIQETQYF.

As DNA, the CDR3 is TGTGCCAGCAGTGGTAGCGGGGTACGCACAGATACGCAGTATTTT. Its protein product is CASSGSGVRTDTQYF. V and J are TRBV9 and TRBJ2-3; 8 bases are a match to TRBD2. This CDR3 is 15 amino acids long. In germline, CDR1 is SGDLS, CDR2 YYNGEE. With V trimmed by 5 bases and J by 1 base, 6 bases remained unmatched.

The V call is TRBV7-9, the J call TRBJ2-7; D is unresolved. Germline assignment: CDR1 SEHNR and CDR2 FQNEAQ (reference sequence). The CDR3 loop spans 13 amino acids. Trimming removed 0 bases from V and 6 bases from J, with 9 bases in between. The CDR3: CASSLAHNFEQYF. The CDR3 nucleotides read TGTGCCAGCAGCTTAGCGCACAATTTCGAGCAGTACTTC.

This clonotype was seen more than once but under ten times. The chain links TRBV12-5 to TRBJ2-1; possible D gene TRBD1, 6 bases. The V end was cut by 6 bases, the J end by 7 bases, with 19 bases between. Germline CDR1 is LGHNT and CDR2 is FRNRAP. CDR3 size: 15 residues. CDR3 coding DNA: TGTGCTAGTGGCCAGGGGCAAGGTCAGAGTAATGAGCAGTTCTTC. Translating it yields CASGQGQGQSNEQFF.

This clonotype has at least ten counts. The chain employs TRBV7-8 and TRBJ1-2; D is undetermined. The length of the CDR3 is 14 residues. V was pared by 6 bases and J by 4 bases, with 15 bases between. Germline lookup yields CDR1 SGHVS and CDR2 FQNEAQ. CDR3 sequence: CASSLTPVTYGYTF. The CDR3 DNA is TGTGCCAGCAGTCTTACCCCAGTAACCTATGGCTACACCTTC.

The rearrangement links TRBV11-2 to TRBJ2-2; TRBD2 agrees at 12 bases. V lost 1 base and J lost 4; bases outside the gene matches: 7. The germline V gene has CDR1 SGHAT and CDR2 FQNNGV. The CDR3 covers 18 residues. The chain's CDR3 is CASSLVPSGGAVTGELFF. DNA of the CDR3: TGTGCCAGCAGCTTAGTTCCTAGCGGGGGGGCAGTCACCGGGGAGCTGTTTTTT. The whole variable domain, filled in from reference TRBV11-2 and TRBJ2-2, reads EAGVAQSPRYKIIEKRQSVAFWCNPISGHATLYWYQQILGQGPKLLIQFQNNGVVDDSQLPKDRFSAERLKGVDSTLKIQPAKLEDSAVYLCASSLVPSGGAVTGELFFGEGSRLTVL.

The chain joins TRBV6-1 to TRBJ2-7, with D unresolved. The V gene's germline CDR1 is MNHNS and CDR2 SASEGT. CDR3 length: 15 residues. V lost 7 bases, J lost 1 base, and 17 bases lay in between. CDR3 nucleotide sequence: TGTGCCAGCACCCAGAAGGTACGGTTGTCCTACGAGCAGTACTTC. It translates to CASTQKVRLSYEQYF.

This clonotype was counted at least ten times. J is TRBJ2-7 and V is TRBV29-1, with 7 bases that match TRBD1. The CDR3 has 15 amino acids. Per germline, CDR1 SQVTM and CDR2 ANQGSEA. J gave up 6 bases and V 2 bases, and 13 bases lay outside the gene matches. The CDR3 is CSVETTGQGVGEQYF. The CDR3 coding sequence is TGCAGCGTTGAAACCACTGGGCAGGGGGTTGGCGAGCAGTACTTC.

This rearrangement joins TRBV7-9 to TRBJ2-3; possible D gene TRBD1, 7 bases. The CDR3 contains 13 residues. V lost 10 bases and J lost 4, with 15 bases in between. Germline V lookup: CDR1 SEHNR, CDR2 FQNEAQ (reference sequence). The CDR3 region is CATRGANSDTQYF. In DNA form, the CDR3 reads TGTGCCACCAGGGGGGCTAACTCAGATACGCAGTATTTT.

This clonotype was counted only a few times. This rearrangement joins TRBV6-5 to TRBJ2-7; D is undetermined. The germline V gene encodes CDR1 MNHEY and CDR2 SVGAGI. V lost 0 bases, J lost 3 bases, and 12 bases lay in between. The length of the CDR3 is 15 residues. CDR3 DNA: TGTGCCAGCAGTTACTCGCCGAGTGGCGGCTACGAGCAGTACTTC. This translates into CASSYSPSGGYEQYF.

This clonotype occurred a few times. The V call is TRBV6-6, the J call TRBJ2-7, with D uncertain. CDR3 size: 13 residues. Germline CDR1 MNHNY, CDR2 SVGAGI (reference sequence). Trimming stripped 7 bases from V and 1 base from J, with 11 bases between. The CDR3 is CASTPALSYEQYF. The CDR3 nucleotides are TGTGCCAGCACCCCGGCGTTATCCTACGAGCAGTACTTC.

The CDR3 DNA reads as TGTGCCAGCAGCTCCCCGGGACAGTACAATGAGCAGTTCTTC. It yields the protein CASSSPGQYNEQFF. V is TRBV7-9 and J is TRBJ2-1, with 7 bases identical to TRBD1. The ends lost 4 bases at V and 4 bases at J; junction bases unmatched: 4. This CDR3 region has 14 residues. The germline V gene encodes CDR1 SEHNR and CDR2 FQNEAQ (reference sequence).

This clonotype was seen more than once but under ten times. The rearrangement links TRBV12-5 to TRBJ2-5; no clear D. Germline-derived CDR1 and CDR2 are LGHNT and FRNRAP. The CDR3 totals 15 residues. Trimming removed 7 bases at V and 1 base at J, with 16 bases between. The CDR3 region has the DNA TGTGCTAGTGTTACCACCCGGCAGACCCAAGAGACCCAGTACTTC. Amino acid sequence: CASVTTRQTQETQYF.

A few counts support this clonotype. The rearrangement uses TRBV5-5 and TRBJ2-3; 7 nucleotides line up with TRBD2. Germline-derived CDR1 and CDR2 are SGHKS and YYEKEE (reference sequence). Trimming at V came to 2 bases and at J to 4 bases, leaving 4 bases not matched to a gene. CDR3 length: 14 amino acids. CDR3 coding DNA: TGTGCCAGCAGCTTTAGACTAGCATCAGATACGCAGTATTTT. It is translated as CASSFRLASDTQYF.

The V gene is TRBV10-2, the J gene TRBJ2-7, with D possibly called TRBD1 or TRBD2 (5 bases each). CDR3 length: 15 amino acids. The germline V and J ends were trimmed by 0 bases and 5 bases, with 14 bases remaining between them. Germline V gene sequence: CDR1 WSHSY, CDR2 SAAADI. CDR3 residues: CASSESGNRGDEQYF. CDR3 DNA sequence: TGCGCCAGCAGTGAGTCGGGAAACCGGGGCGACGAGCAGTACTTC.

The gene calls are TRBV7-9 and TRBJ2-7; 7 bases line up with TRBD1. Germline lookup yields CDR1 SEHNR and CDR2 FQNEAQ (reference sequence). Trimming took 8 bases from V and 1 from J; bases not matched to a gene: 2. This CDR3 comprises 12 residues. The CDR3: CASGTASYEQYF. DNA for the CDR3: TGTGCCAGCGGGACAGCGTCCTACGAGCAGTACTTC.

This clonotype was found a few times. The V gene is TRBV11-2, the J gene TRBJ2-5; 12 bases align to TRBD2. V lost 5 bases to trimming and J lost 5 bases; unmatched junction nucleotides: 18. CDR1 SGHAT and CDR2 FQNNGV come from the germline V gene. The CDR3 is made up of 19 amino acids. The CDR3 DNA sequence: TGTGCCAGCAGCCCCAACACCGTGGCTAGCGGGGGGGCCTGGGAGACCCAGTACTTC. It is translated as CASSPNTVASGGAWETQYF. Filled out from reference TRBV11-2 and TRBJ2-5, the complete variable domain reads EAGVAQSPRYKIIEKRQSVAFWCNPISGHATLYWYQQILGQGPKLLIQFQNNGVVDDSQLPKDRFSAERLKGVDSTLKIQPAKLEDSAVYLCASSPNTVASGGAWETQYFGPGTRLLVL.

This clonotype was recorded many times. The V call is TRBV10-3, the J call TRBJ2-5; D perhaps matches TRBD1 (6 bases). Trimming pared 6 bases from V and 2 bases from J, leaving 10 bases between. The CDR3 loop spans 13 amino acids. CDR1 and CDR2 (germline): ENHRY, SYGVKD. Here the CDR3 reads CAISMDRQETQYF. The CDR3 nucleotides are TGTGCCATCAGCATGGACAGACAAGAGACCCAGTACTTC.

A few counts support this clonotype. The rearrangement uses TRBV18 and TRBJ2-3; possibly TRBD1 for D (5 bases). The length of the CDR3 is 15 residues. Trimming shortened V by 0 bases and J by 0 bases, and 7 bases separated the two germline ends. Germline CDR1 is KGHSH and CDR2 is LQKENI. The CDR3 DNA reads as TGTGCCAGCTCACCACCCCAGGGTAGCACAGATACGCAGTATTTT. Translating it yields CASSPPQGSTDTQYF.

This clonotype was found many times. CDR3 residues: CASSLSGNEQFF. The DNA of the CDR3 is TGCGCCAGCAGCTTGTCTGGCAATGAGCAGTTCTTC. The chain combines TRBV5-1 with TRBJ2-1; D call uncertain. The germline gives CDR1 SGHRS, CDR2 YFSETQ. Trimming removed 1 base from V and 6 bases from J, with 5 bases in between. CDR3 size: 12 residues.

Only a few counts were recorded for this clonotype. The gene calls are TRBV25-1 and TRBJ1-2, with TRBD1 matching 7 bases. The V and J ends lost 0 bases and 2 bases, in that order; junction bases with no gene match: 12. The CDR3 extends over 18 amino acids. Germline CDR1 MGHDK, CDR2 SYGVNS. Here the CDR3 reads CASSEYLEGAERNYGYTF. In DNA form, the CDR3 reads TGTGCCAGCAGTGAATATTTGGAGGGGGCGGAAAGGAACTATGGCTACACCTTC.

V gene TRBV29-1 combines with J gene TRBJ2-1; tentatively, D is TRBD1 (6 bases). CDR3 length: 10 amino acids. The germline V gene encodes CDR1 SQVTM and CDR2 ANQGSEA. The V end was cut by 7 bases, the J end by 10 bases, with 11 bases between. For the CDR3, the DNA is TGCAGCGGGGGTGGGACAGAGCAGTTCTTC. It translates to CSGGGTEQFF.